These T cell receptor beta chains were read from a single sample in a study of beta chain features in type 1 diabetes. Profiling relied on immunoSEQ multiplex PCR, and the TCRdb table lists in-frame clones only, not all of them. This sample carries roughly 150,000 clones, approximately 12% of them seen once, and the ten largest clones take about 2%. The sample consisted of central memory CD4+ T cells from blood. The receptors originated from a man aged 18 to 29 in good health. The CDR3 runs from the conserved cysteine through the conserved F or W. D genes are given only for firm matches. Only part of the rows carry a size: once, few, many, or a class if the clone is expanded.

J gene: TRBJ2-2
D gene: .
clone size: .
V gene: TRBV5-1
CDR3 DNA: TGCGCCAGCAGCTTGGTGCGGGGATCGAACACCGGGGAGCTGTTTTTT
CDR3 protein: CASSLVRGSNTGELFF

J gene: TRBJ2-6
D gene: TRBD2
clone size: few
V gene: TRBV5-1
CDR3 DNA: TGCGCCAGCAGCTTGAAGACTAGCGCTGGGGCCAACGTCCTGACTTTC
CDR3 protein: CASSLKTSAGANVLTF

J gene: TRBJ1-1
D gene: .
clone size: few
V gene: TRBV7-9
CDR3 DNA: TGTGCCAGCAGCTTATCTCCGGACACTGAAGCTTTCTTT
CDR3 protein: CASSLSPDTEAFF

J gene: TRBJ1-1
D gene: .
clone size: few
V gene: TRBV15
CDR3 DNA: TGTGCCACCAGCAAATCGACAGTGTCTGGCACTGAAGCTTTCTTT
CDR3 protein: CATSKSTVSGTEAFF

J gene: TRBJ2-7
D gene: .
clone size: few
V gene: TRBV7-2
CDR3 DNA: TGTGCCAGCAGCTTAAAAGATGGGCTAGGGGTTTCCTACGAGCAGTACTTC
CDR3 protein: CASSLKDGLGVSYEQYF

J gene: TRBJ2-5
D gene: .
clone size: .
V gene: TRBV28
CDR3 DNA: TGTGCCAGCAGTTCACAGGTCGTTGGGCAGCGCGCGACCCAGTACTTC
CDR3 protein: CASSSQVVGQRATQYF

J gene: TRBJ2-1
D gene: TRBD2
clone size: few
V gene: TRBV18
CDR3 DNA: TGTGCCAGCTCACCTCAAGCCCTAGCGGGAGGGGCTGTTCATGAGCAGTTCTTC
CDR3 protein: CASSPQALAGGAVHEQFF

J gene: TRBJ2-3
D gene: .
clone size: .
V gene: TRBV7-9
CDR3 DNA: TGTGCCAGCAGCTTCCCCGGGGGAAATACGCAGTATTTT
CDR3 protein: CASSFPGGNTQYF

J gene: TRBJ2-7
D gene: TRBD1
clone size: few
V gene: TRBV10-3
CDR3 DNA: TGTGCCATCAACTTTTCGGGACAGGGCTACGAGCAGTACTTC
CDR3 protein: CAINFSGQGYEQYF

J gene: TRBJ2-4
D gene: TRBD2
clone size: few
V gene: TRBV10-3
CDR3 DNA: TGTGCCATCAGTGAACGGCTAGCGGGAGACCTAGCCAAAAACATTCAGTACTTC
CDR3 protein: CAISERLAGDLAKNIQYF

J gene: TRBJ2-4
D gene: .
clone size: few
V gene: TRBV7-2
CDR3 DNA: TGTGCCAGCAGCTTAAGGCAGGGCACCGACATTCAGTACTTC
CDR3 protein: CASSLRQGTDIQYF

J gene: TRBJ1-5
D gene: .
clone size: few
V gene: TRBV2
CDR3 DNA: TGTGCCAGCAGCGAATTCAGCTCCCAGCATTTT
CDR3 protein: CASSEFSSQHF

J gene: TRBJ2-3
D gene: .
clone size: .
V gene: TRBV7-3
CDR3 DNA: TGTGCCAGCTGGCGGGGCACAGATACGCAGTATTTT
CDR3 protein: CASWRGTDTQYF

J gene: TRBJ2-7
D gene: TRBD1
clone size: .
V gene: TRBV29-1
CDR3 DNA: TGCAGCGCTGGGACAGGGGACGGGTACGAGCAGTACTTC
CDR3 protein: CSAGTGDGYEQYF